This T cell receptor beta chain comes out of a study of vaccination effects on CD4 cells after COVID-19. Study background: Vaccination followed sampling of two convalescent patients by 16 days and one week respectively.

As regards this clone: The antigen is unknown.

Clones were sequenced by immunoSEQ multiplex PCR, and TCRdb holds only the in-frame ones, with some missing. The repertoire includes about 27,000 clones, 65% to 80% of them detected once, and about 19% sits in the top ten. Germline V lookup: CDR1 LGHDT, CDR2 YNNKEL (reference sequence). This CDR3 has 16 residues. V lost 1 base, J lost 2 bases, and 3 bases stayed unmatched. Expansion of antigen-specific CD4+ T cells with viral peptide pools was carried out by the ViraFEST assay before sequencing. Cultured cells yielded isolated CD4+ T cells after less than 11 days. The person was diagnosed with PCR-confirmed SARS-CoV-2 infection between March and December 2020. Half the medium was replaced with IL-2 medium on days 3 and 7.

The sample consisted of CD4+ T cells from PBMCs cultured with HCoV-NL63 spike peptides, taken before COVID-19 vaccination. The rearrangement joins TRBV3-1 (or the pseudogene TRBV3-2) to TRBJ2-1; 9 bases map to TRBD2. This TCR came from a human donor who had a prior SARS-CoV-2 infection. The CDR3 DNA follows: TGTGCCAGCAGCCAAGTTTTAGCGGGGGCCTACAATGAGCAGTTCTTC. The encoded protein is CASSQVLAGAYNEQFF.